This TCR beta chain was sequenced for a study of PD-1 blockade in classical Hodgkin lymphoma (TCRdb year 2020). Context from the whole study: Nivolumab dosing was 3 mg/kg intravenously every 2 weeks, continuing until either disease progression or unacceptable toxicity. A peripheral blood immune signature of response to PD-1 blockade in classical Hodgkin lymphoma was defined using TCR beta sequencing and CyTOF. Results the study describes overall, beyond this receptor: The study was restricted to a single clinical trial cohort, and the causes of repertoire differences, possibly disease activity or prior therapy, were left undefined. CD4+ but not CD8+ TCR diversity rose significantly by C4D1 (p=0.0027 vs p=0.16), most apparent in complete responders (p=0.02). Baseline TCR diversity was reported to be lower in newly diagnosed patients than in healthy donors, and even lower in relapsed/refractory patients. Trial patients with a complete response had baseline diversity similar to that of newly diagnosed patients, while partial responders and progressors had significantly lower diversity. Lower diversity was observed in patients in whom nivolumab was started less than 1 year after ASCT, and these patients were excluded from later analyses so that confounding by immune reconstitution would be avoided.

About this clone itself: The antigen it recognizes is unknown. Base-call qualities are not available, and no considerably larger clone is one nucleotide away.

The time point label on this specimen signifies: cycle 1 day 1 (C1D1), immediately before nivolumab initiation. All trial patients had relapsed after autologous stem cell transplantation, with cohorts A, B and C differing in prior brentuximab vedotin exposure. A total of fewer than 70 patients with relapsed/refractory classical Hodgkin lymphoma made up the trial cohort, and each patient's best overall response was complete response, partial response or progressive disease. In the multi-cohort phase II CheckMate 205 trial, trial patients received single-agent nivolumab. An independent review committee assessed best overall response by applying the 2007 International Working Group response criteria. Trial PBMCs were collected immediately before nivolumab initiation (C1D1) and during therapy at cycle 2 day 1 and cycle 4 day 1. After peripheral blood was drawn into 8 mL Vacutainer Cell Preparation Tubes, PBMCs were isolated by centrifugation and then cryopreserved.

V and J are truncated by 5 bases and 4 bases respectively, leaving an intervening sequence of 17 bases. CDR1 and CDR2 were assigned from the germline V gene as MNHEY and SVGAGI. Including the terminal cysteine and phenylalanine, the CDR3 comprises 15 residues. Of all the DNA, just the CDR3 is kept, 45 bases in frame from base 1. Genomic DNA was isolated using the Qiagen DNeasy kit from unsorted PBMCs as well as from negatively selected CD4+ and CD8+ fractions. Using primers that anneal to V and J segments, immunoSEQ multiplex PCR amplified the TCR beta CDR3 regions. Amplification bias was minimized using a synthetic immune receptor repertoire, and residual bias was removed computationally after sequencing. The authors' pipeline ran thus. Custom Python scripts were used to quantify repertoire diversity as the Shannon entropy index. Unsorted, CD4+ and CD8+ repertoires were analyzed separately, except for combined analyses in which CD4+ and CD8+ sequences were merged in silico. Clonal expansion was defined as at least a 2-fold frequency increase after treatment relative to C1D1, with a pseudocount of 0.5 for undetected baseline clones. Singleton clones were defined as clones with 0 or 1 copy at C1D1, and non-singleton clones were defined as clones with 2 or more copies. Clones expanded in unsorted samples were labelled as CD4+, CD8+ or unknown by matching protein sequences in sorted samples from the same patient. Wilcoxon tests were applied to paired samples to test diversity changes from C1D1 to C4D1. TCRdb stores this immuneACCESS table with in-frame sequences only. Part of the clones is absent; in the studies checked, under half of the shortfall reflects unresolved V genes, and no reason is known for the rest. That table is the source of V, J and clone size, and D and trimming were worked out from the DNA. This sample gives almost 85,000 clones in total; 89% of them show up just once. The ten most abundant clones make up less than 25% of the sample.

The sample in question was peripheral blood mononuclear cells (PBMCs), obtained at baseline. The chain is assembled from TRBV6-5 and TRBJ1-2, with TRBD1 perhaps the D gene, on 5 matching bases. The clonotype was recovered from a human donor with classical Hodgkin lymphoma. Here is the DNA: TGTGCCAGCAGTGCCCGGACGGGACGGAGCTATGGCTACACCTTC. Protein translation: CASSARTGRSYGYTF.